This T cell receptor beta chain derives from a study of blood T cell repertoires in COVID-19. As for the study in general: From the United States, Italy and Spain came samples of acute and convalescent COVID-19. T cells, B-cell-depleted T cells, or PBMCs provided the cDNA or gDNA that served as material.

As handled by the study authors: Using reference gene primer amplification, nucleated cell counts were estimated. Sequencing used immunoSEQ multiplex PCR; TCRdb keeps in-frame clones, though not all of them. V and J calls and clone size come straight from that table; D and trimming were deduced from the DNA. The table includes roughly 100,000 clones, over 75% detected once. V lost 0 bases, J lost 2 bases, and 10 bases lay in between. The V gene's germline CDR1 is LNHNV and CDR2 YYDKDF (reference sequence). There are 15 residues in the CDR3. The sequence was obtained from a man over 45 with acute or convalescent COVID-19. V gene TRBV15 combines with J gene TRBJ1-2; no clear D. Sequencing used peripheral blood. The CDR3 protein is CATSRDEGANYGYTF. In DNA, the CDR3 is TGTGCCACCAGCAGAGATGAGGGCGCCAACTATGGCTACACCTTC.